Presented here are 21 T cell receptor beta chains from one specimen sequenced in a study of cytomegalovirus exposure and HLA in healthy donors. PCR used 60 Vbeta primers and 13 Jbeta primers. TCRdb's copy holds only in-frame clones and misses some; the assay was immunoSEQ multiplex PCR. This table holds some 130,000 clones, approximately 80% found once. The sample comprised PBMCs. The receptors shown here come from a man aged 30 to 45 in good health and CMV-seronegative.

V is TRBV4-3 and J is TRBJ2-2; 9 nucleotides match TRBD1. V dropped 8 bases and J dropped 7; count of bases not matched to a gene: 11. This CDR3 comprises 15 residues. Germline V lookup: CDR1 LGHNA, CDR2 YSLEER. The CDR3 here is CASPIQGAMDGELFF. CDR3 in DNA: TGCGCCAGCCCGATACAGGGGGCGATGGACGGGGAGCTGTTTTTT.

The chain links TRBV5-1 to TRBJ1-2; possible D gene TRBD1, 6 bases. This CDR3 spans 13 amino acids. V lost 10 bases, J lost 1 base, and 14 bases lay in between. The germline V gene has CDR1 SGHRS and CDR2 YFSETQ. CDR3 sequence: CAGRTDDNYGYTF. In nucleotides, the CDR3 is TGCGCCGGAAGGACAGATGATAACTATGGCTACACCTTC.

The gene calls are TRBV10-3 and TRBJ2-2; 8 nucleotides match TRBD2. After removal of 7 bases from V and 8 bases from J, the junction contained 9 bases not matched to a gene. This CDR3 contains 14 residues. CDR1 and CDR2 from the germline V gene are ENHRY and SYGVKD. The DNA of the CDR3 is TGTGCCATCACTCCGGGACTAGTCCGTGGGGAGCTGTTTTTT. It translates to CAITPGLVRGELFF.

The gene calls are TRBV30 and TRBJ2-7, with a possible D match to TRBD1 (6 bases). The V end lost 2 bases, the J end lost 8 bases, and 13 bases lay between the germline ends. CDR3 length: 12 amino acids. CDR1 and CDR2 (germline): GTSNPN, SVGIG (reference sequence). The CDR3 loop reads CAWSSGTRQQYF. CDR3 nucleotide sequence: TGTGCCTGGAGTTCCGGGACAAGGCAGCAGTACTTC. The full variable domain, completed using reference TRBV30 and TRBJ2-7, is SQTIHQWPATLVQPVGSPLSLECTVEGTSNPNLYWYRQAAGRGLQLLFYSVGIGQISSEVPQNLSASRPQDRQFILSSKKLLLSDSGFYLCAWSSGTRQQYFGPGTRLTVT.

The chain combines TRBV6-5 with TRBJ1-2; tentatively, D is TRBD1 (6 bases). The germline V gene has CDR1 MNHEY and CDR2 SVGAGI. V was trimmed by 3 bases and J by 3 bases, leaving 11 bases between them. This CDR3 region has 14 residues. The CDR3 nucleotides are TGTGCCAGCAGTTATGGACAGCCCGACTATGGCTACACCTTC. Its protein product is CASSYGQPDYGYTF.

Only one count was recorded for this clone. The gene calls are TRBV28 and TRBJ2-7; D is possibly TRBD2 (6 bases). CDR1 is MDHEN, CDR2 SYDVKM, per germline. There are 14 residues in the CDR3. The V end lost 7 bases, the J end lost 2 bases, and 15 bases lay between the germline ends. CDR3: CASTYSSVTYEQYF. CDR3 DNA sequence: TGTGCCAGCACCTATTCTAGCGTCACCTACGAGCAGTACTTC. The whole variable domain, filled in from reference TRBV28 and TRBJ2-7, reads DVKVTQSSRYLVKRTGEKVFLECVQDMDHENMFWYRQDPGLGLRLIYFSYDVKMKEKGDIPEGYSVSREKKERFSLILESASTNQTSMYLCASTYSSVTYEQYFGPGTRLTVT.

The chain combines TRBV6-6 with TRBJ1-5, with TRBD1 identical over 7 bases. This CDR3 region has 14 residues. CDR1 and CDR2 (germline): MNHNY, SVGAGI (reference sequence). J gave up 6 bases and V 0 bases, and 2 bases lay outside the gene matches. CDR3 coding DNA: TGTGCCAGCAGTTACTCGGCAGGGGGTCAGCCCCAGCATTTT. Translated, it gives CASSYSAGGQPQHF.

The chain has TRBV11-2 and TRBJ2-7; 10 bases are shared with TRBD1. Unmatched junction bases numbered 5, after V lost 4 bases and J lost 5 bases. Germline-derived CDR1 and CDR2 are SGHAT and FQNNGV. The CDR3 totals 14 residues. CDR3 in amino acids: CASSSGTGDNEQYF. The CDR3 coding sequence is TGTGCCAGCAGCTCTGGGACAGGGGACAACGAGCAGTACTTC.

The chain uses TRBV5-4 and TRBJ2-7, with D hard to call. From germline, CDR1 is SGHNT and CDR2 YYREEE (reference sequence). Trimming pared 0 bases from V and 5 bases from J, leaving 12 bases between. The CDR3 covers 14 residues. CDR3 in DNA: TGTGCCAGCAGCTTGGGAGGATATAGGAACGAGCAGTACTTC. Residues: CASSLGGYRNEQYF. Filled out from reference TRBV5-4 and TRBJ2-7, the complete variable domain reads ETGVTQSPTHLIKTRGQQVTLRCSSQSGHNTVSWYQQALGQGPQFIFQYYREEENGRGNFPPRFSGLQFPNYSSELNVNALELDDSALYLCASSLGGYRNEQYFGPGTRLTVT.

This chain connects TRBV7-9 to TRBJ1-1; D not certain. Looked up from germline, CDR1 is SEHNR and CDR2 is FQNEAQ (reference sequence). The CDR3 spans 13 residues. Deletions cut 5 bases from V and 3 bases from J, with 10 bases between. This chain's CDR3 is CASSPEVYTEAFF. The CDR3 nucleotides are TGTGCCAGCAGCCCTGAGGTCTACACTGAAGCTTTCTTT.

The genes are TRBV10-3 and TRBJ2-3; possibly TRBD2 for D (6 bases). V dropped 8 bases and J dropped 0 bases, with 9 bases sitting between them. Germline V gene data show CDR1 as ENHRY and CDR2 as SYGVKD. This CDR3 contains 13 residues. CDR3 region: CAIGTRSTDTQYF. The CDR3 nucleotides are TGTGCCATCGGGACTCGTAGCACAGATACGCAGTATTTT.

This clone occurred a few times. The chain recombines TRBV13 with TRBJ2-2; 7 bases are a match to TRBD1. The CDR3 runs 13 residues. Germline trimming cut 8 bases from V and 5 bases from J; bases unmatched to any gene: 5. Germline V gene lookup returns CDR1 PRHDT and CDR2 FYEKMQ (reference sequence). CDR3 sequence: CASDRVETGELFF. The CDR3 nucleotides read TGTGCCAGCGACAGGGTAGAAACCGGGGAGCTGTTTTTT.

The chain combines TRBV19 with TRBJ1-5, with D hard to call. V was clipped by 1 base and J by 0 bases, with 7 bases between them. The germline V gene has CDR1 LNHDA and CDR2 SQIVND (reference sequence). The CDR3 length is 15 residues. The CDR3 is CASSIVENSNQPQHF. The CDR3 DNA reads TGTGCCAGTAGTATAGTCGAGAATAGCAATCAGCCCCAGCATTTT.

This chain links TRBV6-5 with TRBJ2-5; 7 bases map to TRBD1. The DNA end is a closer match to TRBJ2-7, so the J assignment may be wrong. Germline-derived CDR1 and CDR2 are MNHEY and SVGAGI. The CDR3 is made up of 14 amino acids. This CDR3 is CASSKRTGAYEQYF. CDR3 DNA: TGTGCCAGCTCCAAAAGGACAGGCGCCTACGAGCAGTACTTC.

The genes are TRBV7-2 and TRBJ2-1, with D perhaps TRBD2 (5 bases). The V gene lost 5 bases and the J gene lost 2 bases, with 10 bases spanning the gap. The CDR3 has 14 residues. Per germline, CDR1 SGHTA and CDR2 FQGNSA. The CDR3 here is CASSPGGPYNEQFF. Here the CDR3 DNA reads TGTGCCAGCAGCCCAGGAGGACCCTACAATGAGCAGTTCTTC.

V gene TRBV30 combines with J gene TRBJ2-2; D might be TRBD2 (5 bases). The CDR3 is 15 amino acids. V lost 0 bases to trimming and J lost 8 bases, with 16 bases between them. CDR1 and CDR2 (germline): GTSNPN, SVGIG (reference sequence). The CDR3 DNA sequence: TGTGCCTGGAGTGTAATAGGAGCGGCTAGAGGGGAGCTGTTTTTT. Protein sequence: CAWSVIGAARGELFF.

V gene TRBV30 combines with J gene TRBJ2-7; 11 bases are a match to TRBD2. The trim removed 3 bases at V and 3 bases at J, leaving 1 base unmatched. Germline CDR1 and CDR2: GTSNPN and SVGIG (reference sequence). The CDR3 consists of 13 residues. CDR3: CAWRTSGSYEQYF. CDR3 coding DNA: TGTGCCTGGAGAACTAGCGGGAGCTACGAGCAGTACTTC.

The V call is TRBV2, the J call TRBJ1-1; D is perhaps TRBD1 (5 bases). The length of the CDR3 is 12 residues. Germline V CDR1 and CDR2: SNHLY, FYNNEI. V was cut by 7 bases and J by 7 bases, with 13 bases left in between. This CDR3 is CASTRDRYEAFF. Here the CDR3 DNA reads TGTGCCAGCACTAGAGACAGATATGAAGCTTTCTTT.

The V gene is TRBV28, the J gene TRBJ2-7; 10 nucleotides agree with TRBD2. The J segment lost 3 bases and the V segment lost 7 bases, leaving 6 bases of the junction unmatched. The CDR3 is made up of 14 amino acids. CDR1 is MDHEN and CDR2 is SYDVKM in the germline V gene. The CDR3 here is CASTLGTSVYEQYF. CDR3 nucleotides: TGTGCCAGCACCTTGGGGACTAGCGTCTACGAGCAGTACTTC.

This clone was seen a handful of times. CDR3 DNA: TGTGCCAGCAGTCTAGCGGGACTCTCTGGGGCCAACGTCCTGACTTTC. Encoded protein: CASSLAGLSGANVLTF. This rearrangement joins TRBV2 to TRBJ2-6; 9 nucleotides agree with TRBD2. The length of the CDR3 is 16 residues. Germline V gene sequence: CDR1 SNHLY, CDR2 FYNNEI. Trimming removed 5 bases from V and 0 bases from J; junction bases left unmatched: 2.

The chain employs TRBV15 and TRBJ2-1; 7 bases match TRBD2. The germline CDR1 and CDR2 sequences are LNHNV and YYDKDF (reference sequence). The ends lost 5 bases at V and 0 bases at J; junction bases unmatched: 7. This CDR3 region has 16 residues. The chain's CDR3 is CATSGHSGISYNEQFF. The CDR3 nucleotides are TGTGCCACCAGCGGACACAGCGGGATCTCCTACAATGAGCAGTTCTTC.